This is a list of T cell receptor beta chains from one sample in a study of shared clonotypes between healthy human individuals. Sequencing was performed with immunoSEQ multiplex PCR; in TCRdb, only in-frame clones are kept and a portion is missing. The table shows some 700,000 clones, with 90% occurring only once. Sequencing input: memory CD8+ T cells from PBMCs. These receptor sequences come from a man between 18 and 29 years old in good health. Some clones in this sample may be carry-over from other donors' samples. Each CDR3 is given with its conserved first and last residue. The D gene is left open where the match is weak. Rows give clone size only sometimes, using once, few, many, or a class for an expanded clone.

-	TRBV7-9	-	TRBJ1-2	CASSLVRENYGYTF	TGTGCCAGCAGCTTAGTACGGGAGAACTATGGCTACACCTTC
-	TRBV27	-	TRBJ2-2	CASRSPSGELFF	TGTGCCAGCAGATCACCTTCCGGGGAGCTGTTTTTT
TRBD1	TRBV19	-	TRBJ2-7	CASSIAQGAGEQYF	TGTGCCAGTAGTATAGCCCAGGGGGCCGGGGAGCAGTACTTC
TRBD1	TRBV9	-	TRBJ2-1	CASSESRGLPYNEQFF	TGTGCCAGCAGCGAGAGCAGGGGGCTCCCCTACAATGAGCAGTTCTTC
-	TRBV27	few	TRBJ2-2	CASSLSTGARELFF	TGTGCCAGCAGTTTATCGACCGGGGCTAGGGAGCTGTTTTTT
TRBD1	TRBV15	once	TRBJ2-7	CATSRDRDDEQYF	TGTGCCACCTCGCGGGACAGGGACGACGAGCAGTACTTC
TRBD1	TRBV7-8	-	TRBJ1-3	CASNDRGQSPLSGNTIYF	TGTGCCAGCAACGACAGGGGCCAATCGCCACTCTCTGGAAACACCATATATTTT
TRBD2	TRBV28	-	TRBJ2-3	CASSSIGLDWGGTQYF	TGTGCCAGCAGTTCCATCGGACTAGACTGGGGAGGTACGCAGTATTTT
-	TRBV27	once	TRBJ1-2	CASSRNIANYGYTF	TGTGCCAGCAGCCGCAATATCGCTAACTATGGCTACACCTTC
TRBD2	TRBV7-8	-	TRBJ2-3	CASSWFLAGADTDTQYF	TGTGCCAGCAGCTGGTTCTTGGCGGGAGCTGACACAGATACGCAGTATTTT
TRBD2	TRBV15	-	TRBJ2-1	CATSRDLTGSGSGANEQFF	TGTGCCACCAGCAGAGATCTGACGGGGAGCGGGAGTGGGGCCAATGAGCAGTTCTTC
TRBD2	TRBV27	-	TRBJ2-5	CASSLLGTSGVRETQYF	TGTGCCAGCAGTTTATTAGGGACTAGCGGGGTCAGAGAGACCCAGTACTTC